This T cell receptor beta chain was sequenced for a study of blood T cell repertoires in COVID-19. Across the study: Acute-phase and convalescent COVID-19 samples originated in the United States, Italy and Spain. From T cells, B-cell-depleted T cells, or PBMCs came the material, which was cDNA or gDNA.

Germline trimming cut 5 bases from V and 7 bases from J; bases unmatched to any gene: 8. Germline V CDR1 and CDR2: PRHDT, FYEKMQ (reference sequence). CDR3 size: 14 residues. Per the authors' pipeline: Reference gene primers were amplified, and this amplification served to estimate nucleated cell counts. Data came from immunoSEQ multiplex PCR; TCRdb stores just in-frame clones and leaves some out. The DNA gave D and trimming, while V, J and clone size come from that table. In the table there are about 120,000 clones, over 70% of which are singletons. The chain is built from TRBV13 and TRBJ2-7; 10 bases match TRBD1. The clonotype comes from a man older than 75 with active or convalescent COVID-19. The sample consisted of peripheral blood. DNA of the CDR3: TGTGCCAGCAGCGAACCCGGGACAGGGGATGAGCAGTACTTC. This codes for CASSEPGTGDEQYF.